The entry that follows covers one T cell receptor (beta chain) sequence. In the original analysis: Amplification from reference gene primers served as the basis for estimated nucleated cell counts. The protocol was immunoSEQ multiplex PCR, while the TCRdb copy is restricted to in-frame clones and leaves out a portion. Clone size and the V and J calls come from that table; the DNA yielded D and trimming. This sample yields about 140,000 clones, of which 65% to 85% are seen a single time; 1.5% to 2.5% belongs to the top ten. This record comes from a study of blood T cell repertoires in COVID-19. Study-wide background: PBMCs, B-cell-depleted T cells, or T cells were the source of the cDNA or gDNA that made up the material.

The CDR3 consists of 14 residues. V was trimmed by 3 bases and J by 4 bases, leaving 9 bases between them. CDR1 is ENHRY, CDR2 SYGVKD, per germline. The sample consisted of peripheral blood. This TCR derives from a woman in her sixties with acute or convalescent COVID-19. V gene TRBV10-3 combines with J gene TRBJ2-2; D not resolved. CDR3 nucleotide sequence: TGTGCCATCAGTGATGCGGTGAGCACCGGGGAGCTGTTTTTT. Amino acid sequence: CAISDAVSTGELFF.